A single sample is the source of the 10 T cell receptor beta chains below, sequenced in a study of T cell responses to AZD1222 COVID-19 vaccine. The table came from immunoSEQ multiplex PCR; TCRdb's copy has only in-frame clones and leaves some out. Of around 140,000 clones in the sample, about 90% are singletons; the top ten hold roughly 3.4%. The source material was peripheral blood, sampled 28 days after the second AZD1222 dose. Receptors were obtained from an adult who received the AZD1222 COVID-19 vaccine.

The chain carries TRBV14 and TRBJ2-7, with 8 bases that match TRBD1. In germline, CDR1 is SGHDN, CDR2 FVKESK. V lost 2 bases, J lost 4 bases, and 7 bases stayed unmatched. The CDR3 contains 15 residues. In nucleotides, the CDR3 is TGTGCCAGCAGCCAACGGACAGGGAAAGAGTACGAGCAGTACTTC. It codes for CASSQRTGKEYEQYF.

This chain links TRBV7-2 with TRBJ1-1, with D tentatively TRBD1 (6 bases). This CDR3 region has 13 residues. V was clipped by 2 bases and J by 7 bases, with 11 bases between them. In germline, CDR1 is SGHTA, CDR2 FQGNSA. CDR3 sequence: CASSLQGTYEAFF. The CDR3 nucleotides are TGTGCCAGCAGCTTACAGGGGACTTATGAAGCTTTCTTT. Filled out from reference TRBV7-2 and TRBJ1-1, the complete variable domain reads GAGVSQSPSNKVTEKGKDVELRCDPISGHTALYWYRQSLGQGLEFLIYFQGNSAPDKSGLPSDRFSAERTGGSVSTLTIQRTQQEDSAVYLCASSLQGTYEAFFGQGTRLTVV.

V gene TRBV30 combines with J gene TRBJ1-1, with D possibly TRBD1 on 5 matching bases. V lost 0 bases and J 6 bases, leaving 17 bases between the germline ends. The germline gives CDR1 GTSNPN, CDR2 SVGIG (reference sequence). The CDR3 totals 15 residues. DNA for the CDR3: TGTGCCTGGAGTGTACGAGGGGAGGTGAAGGCTGAAGCTTTCTTT. As protein: CAWSVRGEVKAEAFF. Together with reference TRBV30 and TRBJ1-1, the CDR3 gives the full variable domain: SQTIHQWPATLVQPVGSPLSLECTVEGTSNPNLYWYRQAAGRGLQLLFYSVGIGQISSEVPQNLSASRPQDRQFILSSKKLLLSDSGFYLCAWSVRGEVKAEAFFGQGTRLTVV.

The V call is TRBV19, the J call TRBJ2-3; D may match TRBD1 or TRBD2 (5 bases each). Trimming removed 4 bases from V and 7 bases from J, with 15 bases in between. Germline V CDR1 and CDR2: LNHDA, SQIVND (reference sequence). The CDR3 sequence is 14 residues long. CDR3 amino acids: CASSRGTTLNTQYF. Written as DNA, the CDR3 is TGTGCCAGTAGTAGGGGGACGACTTTAAATACGCAGTATTTT.

The chain uses TRBV7-8 and TRBJ1-2; no clear D gene. The length of the CDR3 is 16 residues. Trimming removed 5 bases at V and 0 bases at J, with 16 bases between. The germline CDR1 and CDR2 sequences are SGHVS and FQNEAQ. CDR3 coding DNA: TGTGCCAGCAGCCTAGTGACCTACCTGGCTAACTATGGCTACACCTTC. It codes for CASSLVTYLANYGYTF.

The chain uses TRBV7-2 and TRBJ1-1, with D tentatively TRBD1 (5 bases). This CDR3 contains 15 residues. V was cut by 5 bases and J by 0 bases, with 13 bases left in between. Per germline, CDR1 SGHTA and CDR2 FQGNSA. CDR3 bases: TGTGCCAGCAGCCCACTGGGAGGGGTGAACACTGAAGCTTTCTTT. It is translated as CASSPLGGVNTEAFF.

The rearrangement links TRBV9 to TRBJ1-2; D uncertain. Trimming removed 0 bases at V and 3 bases at J, with 3 bases between. This CDR3 has 12 residues. Looked up from germline, CDR1 is SGDLS and CDR2 is YYNGEE. DNA for the CDR3: TGTGCCAGCAGCGTAGCTCACTATGGCTACACCTTC. Residues: CASSVAHYGYTF.

The gene calls are TRBV28 and TRBJ1-5; D is unresolved. Germline V gene sequence: CDR1 MDHEN, CDR2 SYDVKM. Trimming took off 5 bases at V and 2 bases at J, with 10 bases between the two ends. The CDR3 spans 14 residues. Written as DNA, the CDR3 is TGTGCCAGCAGTCCTGACGGAGGCAATCAGCCCCAGCATTTT. Its protein product is CASSPDGGNQPQHF.

The rearrangement links TRBV25-1 to TRBJ1-1; D gene ambiguous. The germline CDR1 and CDR2 sequences are MGHDK and SYGVNS. CDR3 length: 15 amino acids. The V end lost 1 base, the J end lost 1 base, and 10 bases lay between the germline ends. Written as DNA, the CDR3 is TGTGCCAGCAGTGAATGGGCAGGATCGAACACTGAAGCTTTCTTT. Its protein product is CASSEWAGSNTEAFF.

Of note for this clone: This CDR3 is also generated by other DNA sequences in the sample. The rearrangement joins TRBV7-2 to TRBJ2-2; D gene unclear. The germline V gene encodes CDR1 SGHTA and CDR2 FQGNSA. V was shortened by 8 bases and J by 4 bases, with 11 bases between the two germline ends. The CDR3 loop spans 13 amino acids. The CDR3 here is CASSFRGTGELFF. DNA for the CDR3: TGTGCCAGCTCCTTTAGAGGCACCGGGGAGCTGTTTTTT.